A selection of T cell receptor beta chains follows, all from one sample in a study of T cell responses to AZD1222 COVID-19 vaccine. Profiling relied on immunoSEQ multiplex PCR, and the TCRdb table lists in-frame clones only, not all of them. The profile covers 140,000 or so clones, with about 90% appearing a single time and 3.5% to 4.5% taken by the ten largest. Here the sequenced sample was peripheral blood, taken 28 days after the second AZD1222 dose. The receptors stem from an adult who received the AZD1222 COVID-19 vaccine. Both conserved end residues are part of each CDR3. The D gene is left open where the match is weak. Expanded clones get a size class; other rows say once, few or many, or leave the size out.

V: TRBV19; D: NA; size: NA; J: TRBJ1-6; CDR3: CASRPGRGSYNSPLHF; DNA: TGTGCCAGTAGACCCGGGAGAGGTTCCTATAATTCACCCCTCCACTTT
V: TRBV7-8; D: NA; size: NA; J: TRBJ1-4; CDR3: CASSLSLQPNEKLFF; DNA: TGTGCCAGCAGCTTATCATTACAGCCGAATGAAAAACTGTTTTTT
V: TRBV11-3; D: NA; size: NA; J: TRBJ1-5; CDR3: CASSLDTGKGGPQHF; DNA: TGTGCCAGCAGCTTAGATACAGGGAAGGGGGGGCCCCAGCATTTT
V: TRBV27; D: TRBD1; size: NA; J: TRBJ2-5; CDR3: CASSLSRRGIETQYF; DNA: TGTGCCAGCAGTTTAAGTCGCAGGGGGATAGAGACCCAGTACTTC
V: TRBV3-1/TRBV3-2; D: NA; size: NA; J: TRBJ1-2; CDR3: CASSQASRNLWGYTF; DNA: TGTGCCAGCAGCCAAGCCTCTCGGAACCTTTGGGGCTACACCTTC
V: TRBV18; D: TRBD1; size: once; J: TRBJ1-1; CDR3: CASSPLRQGVLEQTEAFF; DNA: TGTGCCAGCTCACCGTTGAGACAGGGGGTACTAGAGCAAACTGAAGCTTTCTTT
V: TRBV11-3; D: TRBD2; size: NA; J: TRBJ2-2; CDR3: CASSLGGRASSGELFF; DNA: TGTGCCAGCAGCTTAGGCGGGAGGGCCTCATCCGGGGAGCTGTTTTTT
V: TRBV3-1/TRBV3-2; D: NA; size: NA; J: TRBJ2-7; CDR3: CASSQPPTGNIQRQYF; DNA: TGTGCCAGCAGCCAACCCCCGACAGGTAACATCCAAAGGCAGTACTTC
V: TRBV5-1; D: TRBD1; size: NA; J: TRBJ2-3; CDR3: CASRGQGVITDTQYF; DNA: TGCGCCAGCAGGGGACAGGGGGTGATCACAGATACGCAGTATTTT
V: TRBV9; D: NA; size: NA; J: TRBJ2-1; CDR3: CASSPPGTAYNEQFF; DNA: TGTGCCAGCAGTCCGCCGGGGACGGCCTACAATGAGCAGTTCTTC
V: TRBV7-6; D: NA; size: NA; J: TRBJ1-5; CDR3: CASSLADTYQPQHF; DNA: TGTGCCAGCAGCTTAGCCGACACCTATCAGCCCCAGCATTTT
V: TRBV5-8; D: NA; size: NA; J: TRBJ1-4; CDR3: CASTRSIFGIEKLFF; DNA: TGTGCCAGCACCCGTTCGATATTTGGGATTGAAAAACTGTTTTTT
V: TRBV3-1/TRBV3-2; D: TRBD1; size: few; J: TRBJ2-1; CDR3: CASSPTGPYNEQFF; DNA: TGTGCCAGCAGCCCGACAGGGCCCTACAATGAGCAGTTCTTC
V: TRBV2; D: TRBD1; size: NA; J: TRBJ2-1; CDR3: CASPGGREQFF; DNA: TGTGCCAGCCCAGGGGGACGGGAGCAGTTCTTC
V: TRBV6-6; D: NA; size: NA; J: TRBJ1-2; CDR3: CASWGGQGYTF; DNA: TGTGCCAGCTGGGGGGGCCAGGGCTACACCTTC
V: TRBV5-1; D: TRBD1; size: few; J: TRBJ1-1; CDR3: CASSPGQANTEAFF; DNA: TGCGCCAGCAGCCCGGGACAGGCGAACACTGAAGCTTTCTTT
V: TRBV3-1/TRBV3-2; D: NA; size: NA; J: TRBJ2-2; CDR3: CASSIQGYGAGELFF; DNA: TGTGCCAGCAGTATACAGGGATACGGGGCCGGGGAGCTGTTTTTT
V: TRBV24-1; D: NA; size: NA; J: TRBJ2-1; CDR3: CATSDDTEVGHLGNKQFF; DNA: TGTGCCACCAGTGACGACACCGAGGTAGGACACTTGGGCAATAAGCAGTTCTTC
V: TRBV4-1; D: NA; size: NA; J: TRBJ1-2; CDR3: CASSPTPASNYGYTF; DNA: TGCGCCAGCAGCCCGACCCCCGCCTCTAACTATGGCTACACCTTC
V: TRBV9; D: TRBD2; size: NA; J: TRBJ2-1; CDR3: CASSVGPGLAGVDEQFF; DNA: TGTGCCAGCAGCGTAGGACCGGGACTAGCGGGAGTCGATGAGCAGTTCTTC
V: TRBV7-9; D: NA; size: NA; J: TRBJ1-5; CDR3: CASSSSGHSNQPQHF; DNA: TGTGCCAGCAGCTCGTCAGGGCATAGCAATCAGCCCCAGCATTTT
V: TRBV6-2/TRBV6-3; D: NA; size: NA; J: TRBJ2-1; CDR3: CASSKLGYEQFF; DNA: TGTGCCAGCAGCAAGCTAGGATATGAGCAGTTCTTC
V: TRBV12-3/TRBV12-4; D: TRBD1; size: NA; J: TRBJ1-2; CDR3: CASRDRAWGYTF; DNA: TGTGCCAGCCGGGACAGGGCTTGGGGCTACACCTTC
V: TRBV4-2; D: NA; size: once; J: TRBJ1-4; CDR3: CASSQERGGAKEKLFF; DNA: TGTGCCAGCAGCCAAGAGAGGGGGGGCGCGAAGGAAAAACTGTTTTTT
V: TRBV6-1; D: TRBD2; size: NA; J: TRBJ2-1; CDR3: CASSEASGGLIAYNEQFF; DNA: TGTGCCAGCAGTGAAGCTAGCGGGGGCTTAATAGCCTACAATGAGCAGTTCTTC
V: TRBV6-2/TRBV6-3; D: TRBD1; size: NA; J: TRBJ2-2; CDR3: CASSYDRGRTGELFF; DNA: TGTGCCAGCAGTTATGATAGGGGGCGGACCGGGGAGCTGTTTTTT
V: TRBV7-9; D: NA; size: NA; J: TRBJ1-3; CDR3: CASSLTGAGNTIYF; DNA: TGTGCCAGCAGCTTAACTGGGGCTGGAAACACCATATATTTT
V: TRBV15; D: NA; size: NA; J: TRBJ2-5; CDR3: CATSRIRVETQYF; DNA: TGTGCCACCAGCAGAATCCGCGTCGAGACCCAGTACTTC